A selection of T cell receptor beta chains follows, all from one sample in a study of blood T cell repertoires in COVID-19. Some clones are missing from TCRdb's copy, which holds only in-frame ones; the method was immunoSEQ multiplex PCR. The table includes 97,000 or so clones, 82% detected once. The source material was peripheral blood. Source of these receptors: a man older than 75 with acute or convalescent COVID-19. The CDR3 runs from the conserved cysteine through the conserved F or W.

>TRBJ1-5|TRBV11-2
CASSLPRGRGQPQHF
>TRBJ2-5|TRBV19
CASSIGGGGAGETQYF
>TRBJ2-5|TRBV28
CASCPTGGLETQYF
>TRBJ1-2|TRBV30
CAWRDRGNYGYTF
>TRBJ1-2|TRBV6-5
CASRKDRVGGYTF
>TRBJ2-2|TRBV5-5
CASSLVASGANTGELFF
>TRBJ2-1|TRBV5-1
CASSQGGNYGNEQFF
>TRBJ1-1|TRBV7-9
CASNPDSSGEAFF
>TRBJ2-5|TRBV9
CASSVGEGGETQYF
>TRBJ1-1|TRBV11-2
CASSGHQGRTEAFF
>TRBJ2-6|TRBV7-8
CASSRDRSGANVLTF
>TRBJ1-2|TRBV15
CATSREATTLYGYTF
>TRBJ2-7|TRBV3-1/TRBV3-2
CASRQDISTSGSPYEQYF
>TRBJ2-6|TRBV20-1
CSASGRDISSGANVLTF
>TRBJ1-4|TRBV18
CASSPSDRRNEKLFF
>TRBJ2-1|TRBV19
CASSGGAGRAYNEQFF
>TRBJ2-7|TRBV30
CAWSVLSQGIGEQYF
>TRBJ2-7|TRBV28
CASRETLPRGYEQYF
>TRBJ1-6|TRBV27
CASRLDRGLPSSPLHF
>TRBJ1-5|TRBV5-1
CASSSGPGTGGSNQPQHF
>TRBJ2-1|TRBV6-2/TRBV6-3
CASSLLAGVSNEQFF
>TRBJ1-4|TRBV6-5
CASRYLGQANEKLFF
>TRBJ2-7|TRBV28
CASSLSTLTGDEQYF
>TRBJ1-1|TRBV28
CASSKQENTEAFF
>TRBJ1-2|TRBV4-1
CASSLGTGTGDSF
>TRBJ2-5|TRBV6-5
CASSLSRGQETQYF
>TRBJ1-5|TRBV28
CANSRPNQPQHF
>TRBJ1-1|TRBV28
CASSLIGQLNTEAFF
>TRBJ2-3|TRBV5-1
CASSLLAGGSTDTQYF
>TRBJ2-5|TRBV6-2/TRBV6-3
CASSRDRQGAETQYF
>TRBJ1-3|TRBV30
CAWSFLSPGQGDGNTIYF
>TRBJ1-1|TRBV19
CASSGGTWMEAFF
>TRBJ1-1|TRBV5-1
CASSFDTRYPAEAFF
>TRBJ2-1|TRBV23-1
CASRTLRVGNEQFF
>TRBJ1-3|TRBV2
CASSSGQSGNTIYF